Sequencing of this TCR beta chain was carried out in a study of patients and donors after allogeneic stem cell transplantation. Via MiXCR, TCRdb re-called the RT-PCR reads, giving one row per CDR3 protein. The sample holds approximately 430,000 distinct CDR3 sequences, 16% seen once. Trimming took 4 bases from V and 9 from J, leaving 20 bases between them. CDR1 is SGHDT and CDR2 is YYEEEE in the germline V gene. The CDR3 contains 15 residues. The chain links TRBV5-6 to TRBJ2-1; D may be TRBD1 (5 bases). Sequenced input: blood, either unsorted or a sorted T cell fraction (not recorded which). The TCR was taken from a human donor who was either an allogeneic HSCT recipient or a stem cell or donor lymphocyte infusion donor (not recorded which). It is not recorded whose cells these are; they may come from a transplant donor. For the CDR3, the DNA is TGTGCCAGCAGCCCCCTGGGGCGATCTGACAGTGAGCAGTTCTTC. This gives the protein CASSPLGRSDSEQFF.